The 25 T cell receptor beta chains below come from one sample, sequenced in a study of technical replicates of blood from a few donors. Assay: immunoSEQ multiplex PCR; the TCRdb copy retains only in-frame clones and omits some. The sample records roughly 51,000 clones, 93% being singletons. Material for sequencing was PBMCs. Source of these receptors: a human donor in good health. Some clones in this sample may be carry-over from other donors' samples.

The DNA of the CDR3 is TGTGCCAGCTCACCCCAGGCAGGGAAGACAGATACGCAGTATTTT. This translates into CASSPQAGKTDTQYF. The chain has TRBV18 and TRBJ2-3, with a tentative D call TRBD1 (5 bases). V gave up 3 bases and J gave up 3 bases, with 13 bases separating them. Germline lookup yields CDR1 KGHSH and CDR2 LQKENI. The CDR3 is made up of 15 amino acids.

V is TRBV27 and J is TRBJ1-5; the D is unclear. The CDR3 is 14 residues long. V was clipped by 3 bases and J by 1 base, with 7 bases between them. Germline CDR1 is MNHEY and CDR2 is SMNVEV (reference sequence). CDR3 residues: CASSFSESNQPQHF. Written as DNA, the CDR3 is TGTGCCAGCAGTTTTTCGGAGAGCAATCAGCCCCAGCATTTT.

CDR3 protein: CASSLSEGPYEQYF. The CDR3 nucleotides are TGTGCCAGCAGCTTAAGTGAGGGCCCCTACGAGCAGTACTTC. The chain uses TRBV7-2 and TRBJ2-7, with D possibly being TRBD2 (5 bases). The V gene's germline CDR1 is SGHTA and CDR2 FQGNSA. The CDR3 extends over 14 amino acids. The V end lost 2 bases, the J end lost 2 bases, and 10 bases lay between the germline ends.

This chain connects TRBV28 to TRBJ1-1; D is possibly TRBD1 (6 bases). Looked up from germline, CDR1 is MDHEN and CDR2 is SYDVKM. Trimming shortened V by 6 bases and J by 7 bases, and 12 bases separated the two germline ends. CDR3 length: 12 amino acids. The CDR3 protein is CASRGAQSEAFF. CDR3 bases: TGTGCCAGCAGGGGGGCCCAGAGTGAAGCTTTCTTT.

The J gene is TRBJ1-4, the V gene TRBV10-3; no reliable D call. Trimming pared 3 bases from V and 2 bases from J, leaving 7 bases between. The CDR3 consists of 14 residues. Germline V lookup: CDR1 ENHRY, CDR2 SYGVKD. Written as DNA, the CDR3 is TGTGCCATCAGTGACCCAGCGACTAATGAAAAACTGTTTTTT. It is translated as CAISDPATNEKLFF.

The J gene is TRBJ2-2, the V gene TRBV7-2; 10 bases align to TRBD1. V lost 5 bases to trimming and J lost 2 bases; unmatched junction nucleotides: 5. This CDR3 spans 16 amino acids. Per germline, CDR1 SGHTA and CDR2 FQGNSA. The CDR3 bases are TGTGCCAGCAGCCCTAGGACAGGGGGTAACACCGGGGAGCTGTTTTTT. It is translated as CASSPRTGGNTGELFF.

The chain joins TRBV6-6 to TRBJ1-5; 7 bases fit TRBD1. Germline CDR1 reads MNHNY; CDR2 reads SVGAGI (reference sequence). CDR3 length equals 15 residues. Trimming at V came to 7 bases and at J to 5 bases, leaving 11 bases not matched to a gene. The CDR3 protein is CASTRDSLGYQPQHF. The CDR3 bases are TGTGCCAGCACCAGGGACAGCCTCGGATATCAGCCCCAGCATTTT.

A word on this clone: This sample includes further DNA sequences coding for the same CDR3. The DNA of the CDR3 is TGTGCCAGCAGCGCAAACAGGGATTCACCCCTCCACTTT. Translated, it gives CASSANRDSPLHF. This chain uses TRBV9 with TRBJ1-6; possibly TRBD1 for D (6 bases). Trimming stripped 3 bases from V and 8 bases from J, with 9 bases between. The CDR3 spans 13 residues. Germline values: CDR1 SGDLS, CDR2 YYNGEE. Supplemented by reference TRBV9 and TRBJ1-6, the full variable domain reads DSGVTQTPKHLITATGQRVTLRCSPRSGDLSVYWYQQSLDQGLQFLIQYYNGEERAKGNILERFSAQQFPDLHSELNLSSLELGDSALYFCASSANRDSPLHFGNGTRLTVT.

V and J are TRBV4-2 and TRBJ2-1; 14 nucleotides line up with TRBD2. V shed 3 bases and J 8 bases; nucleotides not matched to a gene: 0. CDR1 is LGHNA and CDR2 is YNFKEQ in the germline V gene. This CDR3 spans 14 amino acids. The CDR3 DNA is TGTGCCAGCAGCCAGGGACTAGCGGGGGATGAGCAGTTCTTC. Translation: CASSQGLAGDEQFF.

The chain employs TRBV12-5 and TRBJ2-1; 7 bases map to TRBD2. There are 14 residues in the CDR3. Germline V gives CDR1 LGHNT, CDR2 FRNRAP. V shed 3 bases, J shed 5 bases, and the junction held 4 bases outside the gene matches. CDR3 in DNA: TGTGCTAGTGGTTTTCCTAGCGGCGACAATGAGCAGTTCTTC. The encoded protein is CASGFPSGDNEQFF. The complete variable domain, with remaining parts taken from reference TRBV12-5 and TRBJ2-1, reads DARVTQTPRHKVTEMGQEVTMRCQPILGHNTVFWYRQTMMQGLELLAYFRNRAPLDDSGMPKDRFSAEMPDATLATLKIQPSEPRDSAVYFCASGFPSGDNEQFFGPGTRLTVL.

The CDR3 region is CASSLGGQPQHF. CDR3 coding DNA: TGTGCCAGCAGCTTAGGAGGACAGCCCCAGCATTTT. This chain links TRBV7-2 with TRBJ1-5; D remains unclear. The V gene's germline CDR1 is SGHTA and CDR2 FQGNSA. This CDR3 is 12 amino acids long. The V end was cut by 1 base, the J end by 7 bases, with 5 bases between.

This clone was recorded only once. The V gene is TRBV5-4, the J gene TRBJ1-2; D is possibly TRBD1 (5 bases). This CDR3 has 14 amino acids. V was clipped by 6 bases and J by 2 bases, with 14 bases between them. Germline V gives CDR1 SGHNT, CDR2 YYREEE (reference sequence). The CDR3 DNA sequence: TGTGCCAGCACCCCTGGGGCAGTCAACTATGGCTACACCTTC. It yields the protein CASTPGAVNYGYTF.

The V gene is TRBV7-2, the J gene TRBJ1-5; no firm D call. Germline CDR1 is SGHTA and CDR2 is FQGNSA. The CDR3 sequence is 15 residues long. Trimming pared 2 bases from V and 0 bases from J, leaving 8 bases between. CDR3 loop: CASSLSSTSNQPQHF. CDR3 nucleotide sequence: TGTGCCAGCAGCTTAAGCTCAACTAGCAATCAGCCCCAGCATTTT.

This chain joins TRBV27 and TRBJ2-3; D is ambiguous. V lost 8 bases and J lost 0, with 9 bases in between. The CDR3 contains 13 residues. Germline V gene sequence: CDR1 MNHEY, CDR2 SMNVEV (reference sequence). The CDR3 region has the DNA TGTGCCAGCGGCATCGTCAGCACAGATACGCAGTATTTT. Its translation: CASGIVSTDTQYF.

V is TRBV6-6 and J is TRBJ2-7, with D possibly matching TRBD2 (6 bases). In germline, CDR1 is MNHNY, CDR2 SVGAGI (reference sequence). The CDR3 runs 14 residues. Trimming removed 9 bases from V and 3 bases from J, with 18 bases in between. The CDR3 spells CASNKGSGGYEQYF. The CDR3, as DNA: TGTGCCAGTAACAAAGGTAGCGGAGGCTACGAGCAGTACTTC.

The CDR3 sequence: CSVELLDTQYF. The DNA of the CDR3 is TGCAGCGTTGAACTACTAGATACGCAGTATTTT. The rearrangement joins TRBV29-1 to TRBJ2-3; D is undetermined. CDR1 SQVTM and CDR2 ANQGSEA come from the germline V gene. This CDR3 is built from 11 residues. The germline V and J ends were trimmed by 2 bases and 5 bases, with 5 bases remaining between them.

The CDR3 protein is CASRDRGEPSGTQYF. The DNA of the CDR3 is TGTGCCAGTAGGGACCGGGGGGAACCCTCAGGTACGCAGTATTTT. The chain carries TRBV19 and TRBJ2-3, with 7 bases fitting TRBD2. Germline lookup yields CDR1 LNHDA and CDR2 SQIVND (reference sequence). CDR3 size: 15 residues. V trimming: 6 bases; J trimming: 8 bases; junction bases outside the gene matches: 14.

The CDR3 is CASSWSYQETQYF. CDR3 DNA sequence: TGTGCCAGCAGTTGGAGTTACCAAGAGACCCAGTACTTC. This sequence joins TRBV2 and TRBJ2-5; D ambiguous. Germline CDR1 is SNHLY and CDR2 is FYNNEI. The CDR3 covers 13 residues. Trimming removed 5 bases from V and 0 bases from J, with 7 bases in between. Based on the CDR3 plus reference TRBV2 and TRBJ2-5, the full variable domain is EPEVTQTPSHQVTQMGQEVILRCVPISNHLYFYWYRQILGQKVEFLVSFYNNEISEKSEIFDDQFSVERPDGSNFTLKIRSTKLEDSAMYFCASSWSYQETQYFGPGTRLLVL.

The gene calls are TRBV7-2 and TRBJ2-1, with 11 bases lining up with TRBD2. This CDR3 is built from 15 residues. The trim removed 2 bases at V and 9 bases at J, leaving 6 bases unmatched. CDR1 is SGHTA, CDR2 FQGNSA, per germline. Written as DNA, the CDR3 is TGTGCCAGCAGCTTAAATAGCGGGGGGGCCGGTGAGCAGTTCTTC. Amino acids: CASSLNSGGAGEQFF.

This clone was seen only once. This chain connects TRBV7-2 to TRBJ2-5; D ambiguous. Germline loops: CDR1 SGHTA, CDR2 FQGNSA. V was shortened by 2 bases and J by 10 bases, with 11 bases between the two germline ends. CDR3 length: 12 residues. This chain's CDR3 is CASSLTLGCQYF. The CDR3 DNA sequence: TGTGCCAGCAGCTTAACCCTCGGGTGCCAGTACTTC.

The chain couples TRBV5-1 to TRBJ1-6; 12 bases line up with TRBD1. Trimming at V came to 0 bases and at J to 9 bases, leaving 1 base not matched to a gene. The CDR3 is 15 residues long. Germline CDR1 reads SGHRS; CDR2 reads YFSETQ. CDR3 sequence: CASSLAGQGASPLHF. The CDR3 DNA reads TGCGCCAGCAGCTTGGCGGGACAGGGGGCTTCACCCCTCCACTTT. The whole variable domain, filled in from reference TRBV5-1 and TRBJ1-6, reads KAGVTQTPRYLIKTRGQQVTLSCSPISGHRSVSWYQQTPGQGLQFLFEYFSETQRNKGNFPGRFSGRQFSNSRSEMNVSTLELGDSALYLCASSLAGQGASPLHFGNGTRLTVT.

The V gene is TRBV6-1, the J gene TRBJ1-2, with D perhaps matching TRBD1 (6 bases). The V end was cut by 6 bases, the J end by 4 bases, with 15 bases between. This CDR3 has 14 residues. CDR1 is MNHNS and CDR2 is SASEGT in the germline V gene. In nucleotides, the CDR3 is TGTGCCAGCAGCGGGGGGCCGGGAGTCTATGGCTACACCTTC. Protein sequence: CASSGGPGVYGYTF.

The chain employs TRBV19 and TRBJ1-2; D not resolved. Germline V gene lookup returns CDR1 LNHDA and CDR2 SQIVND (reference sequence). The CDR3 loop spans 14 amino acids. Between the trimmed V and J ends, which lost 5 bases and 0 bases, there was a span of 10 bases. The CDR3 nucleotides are TGTGCCAGTAGTCACGGCCTAGCTAACTATGGCTACACCTTC. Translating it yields CASSHGLANYGYTF. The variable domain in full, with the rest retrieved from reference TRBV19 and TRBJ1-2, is DGGITQSPKYLFRKEGQNVTLSCEQNLNHDAMYWYRQDPGQGLRLIYYSQIVNDFQKGDIAEGYSVSREKKESFPLTVTSAQKNPTAFYLCASSHGLANYGYTFGSGTRLTVV.

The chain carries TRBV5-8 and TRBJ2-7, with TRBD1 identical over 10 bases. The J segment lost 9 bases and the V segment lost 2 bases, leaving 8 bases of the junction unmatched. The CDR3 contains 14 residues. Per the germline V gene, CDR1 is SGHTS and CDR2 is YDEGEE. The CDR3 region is CASSFRDRGVLQYF. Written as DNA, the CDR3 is TGTGCCAGCAGCTTCCGGGACAGGGGAGTCCTGCAGTACTTC.

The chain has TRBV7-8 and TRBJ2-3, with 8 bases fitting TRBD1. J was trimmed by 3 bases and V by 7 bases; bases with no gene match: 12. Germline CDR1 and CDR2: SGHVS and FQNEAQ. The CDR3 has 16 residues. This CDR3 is CASTRGPDRATDTQYF. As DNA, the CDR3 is TGTGCCAGCACCCGGGGACCGGACAGGGCGACAGATACGCAGTATTTT.